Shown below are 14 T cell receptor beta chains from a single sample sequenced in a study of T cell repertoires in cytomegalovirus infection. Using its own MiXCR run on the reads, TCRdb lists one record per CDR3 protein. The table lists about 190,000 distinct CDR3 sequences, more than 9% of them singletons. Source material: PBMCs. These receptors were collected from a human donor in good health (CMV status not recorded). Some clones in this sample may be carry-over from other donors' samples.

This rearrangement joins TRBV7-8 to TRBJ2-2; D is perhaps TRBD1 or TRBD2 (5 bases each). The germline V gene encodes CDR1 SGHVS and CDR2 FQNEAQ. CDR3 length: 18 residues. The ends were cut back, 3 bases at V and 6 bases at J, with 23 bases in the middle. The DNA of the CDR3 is TGTGCCAGCAGCTTCCTTGAGGGGTTCCTTCAGGTGGCCGGGGAGCTGTTTTTT. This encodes CASSFLEGFLQVAGELFF.

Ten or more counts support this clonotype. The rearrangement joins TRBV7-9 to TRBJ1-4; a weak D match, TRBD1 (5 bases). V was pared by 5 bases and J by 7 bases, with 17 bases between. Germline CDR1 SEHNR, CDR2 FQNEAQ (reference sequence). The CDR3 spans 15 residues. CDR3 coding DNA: TGTGCCAGCAGCGATCCAGGGAAGCACAGTGAAAAACTGTTTTTT. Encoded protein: CASSDPGKHSEKLFF.

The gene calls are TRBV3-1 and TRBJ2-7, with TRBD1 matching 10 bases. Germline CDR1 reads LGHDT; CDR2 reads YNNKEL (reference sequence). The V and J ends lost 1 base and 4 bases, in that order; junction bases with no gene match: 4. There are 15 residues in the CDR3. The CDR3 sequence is CASSQVPGQGYEQYF. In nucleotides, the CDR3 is TGTGCCAGCAGCCAAGTCCCGGGACAGGGGTACGAGCAGTACTTC.

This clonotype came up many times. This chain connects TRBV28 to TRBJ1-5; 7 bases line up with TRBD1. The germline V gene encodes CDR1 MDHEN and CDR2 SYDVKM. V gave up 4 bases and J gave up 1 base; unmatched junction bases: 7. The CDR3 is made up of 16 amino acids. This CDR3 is CASSSPGTVSNQPQHF. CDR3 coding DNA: TGTGCCAGCAGTTCCCCCGGGACAGTAAGCAATCAGCCCCAGCATTTT.

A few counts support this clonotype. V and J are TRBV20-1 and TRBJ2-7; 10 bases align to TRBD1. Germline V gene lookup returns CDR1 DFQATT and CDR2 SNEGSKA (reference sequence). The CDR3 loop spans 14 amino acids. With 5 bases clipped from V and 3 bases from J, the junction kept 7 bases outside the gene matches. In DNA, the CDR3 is TGCAGTGCTCACAGGACAGGGGGGATCTACGAGCAGTACTTC. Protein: CSAHRTGGIYEQYF.

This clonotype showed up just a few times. Here the CDR3 DNA reads TGCAGCGTTGGGGTTAGCGCAGCCGGGGAGCTGTTTTTT. Its protein product is CSVGVSAAGELFF. J is TRBJ2-2 and V is TRBV29-1; a weak D match, TRBD2 (5 bases). Germline V lookup: CDR1 SQVTM, CDR2 ANQGSEA. The CDR3 spans 13 residues. V was pared by 4 bases and J by 6 bases, with 12 bases between.

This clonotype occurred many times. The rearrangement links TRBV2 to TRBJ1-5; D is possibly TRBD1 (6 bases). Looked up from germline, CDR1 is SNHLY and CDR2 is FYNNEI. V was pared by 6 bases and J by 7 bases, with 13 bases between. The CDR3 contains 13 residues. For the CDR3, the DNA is TGTGCCAGCAGATACTCAGGGGACCAGCCCCAGCATTTT. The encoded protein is CASRYSGDQPQHF.

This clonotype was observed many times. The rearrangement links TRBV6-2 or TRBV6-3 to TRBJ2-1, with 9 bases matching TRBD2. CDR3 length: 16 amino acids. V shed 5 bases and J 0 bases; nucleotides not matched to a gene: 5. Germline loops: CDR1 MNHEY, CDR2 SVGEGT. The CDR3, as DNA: TGTGCCAGCAGTAAGTTTAGCGGGAGCTCCTACAATGAGCAGTTCTTC. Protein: CASSKFSGSSYNEQFF.

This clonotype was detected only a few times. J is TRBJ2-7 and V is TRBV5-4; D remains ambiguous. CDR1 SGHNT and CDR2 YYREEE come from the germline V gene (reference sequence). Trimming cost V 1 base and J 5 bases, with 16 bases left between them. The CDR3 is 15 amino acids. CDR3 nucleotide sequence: TGTGCCAGCAGCTTGCGTGGCCAGGTCCTAAACGAGCAGTACTTC. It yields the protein CASSLRGQVLNEQYF. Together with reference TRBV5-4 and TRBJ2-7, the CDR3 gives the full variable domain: ETGVTQSPTHLIKTRGQQVTLRCSSQSGHNTVSWYQQALGQGPQFIFQYYREEENGRGNFPPRFSGLQFPNYSSELNVNALELDDSALYLCASSLRGQVLNEQYFGPGTRLTVT.

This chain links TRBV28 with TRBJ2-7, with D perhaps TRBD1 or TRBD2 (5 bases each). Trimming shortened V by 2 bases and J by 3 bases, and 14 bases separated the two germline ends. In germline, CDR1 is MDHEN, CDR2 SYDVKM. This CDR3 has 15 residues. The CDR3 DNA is TGTGCCAGCAGTTTACGGGGTTTGGGGCACTACGAGCAGTACTTC. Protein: CASSLRGLGHYEQYF.

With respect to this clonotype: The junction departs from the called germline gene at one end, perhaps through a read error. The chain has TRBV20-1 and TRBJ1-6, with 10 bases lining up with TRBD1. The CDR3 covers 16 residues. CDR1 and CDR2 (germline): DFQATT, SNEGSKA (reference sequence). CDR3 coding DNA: TGCAGTGCAAGAGACAGGGGGCAAACCTATAATTCACCCCTCCACTTT. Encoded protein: CSARDRGQTYNSPLHF.

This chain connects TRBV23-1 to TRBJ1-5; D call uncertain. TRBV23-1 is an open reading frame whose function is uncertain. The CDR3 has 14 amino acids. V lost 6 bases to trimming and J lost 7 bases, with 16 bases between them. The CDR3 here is CASRAPTFRQPQHF. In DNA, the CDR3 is TGCGCCAGCAGGGCGCCGACCTTTAGGCAGCCCCAGCATTTT.

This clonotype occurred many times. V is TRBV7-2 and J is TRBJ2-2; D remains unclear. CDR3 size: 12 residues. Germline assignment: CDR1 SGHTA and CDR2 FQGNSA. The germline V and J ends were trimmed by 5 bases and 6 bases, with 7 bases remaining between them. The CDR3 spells CASSPVAGELFF. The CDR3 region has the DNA TGTGCCAGCAGCCCCGTGGCCGGGGAGCTGTTTTTT.

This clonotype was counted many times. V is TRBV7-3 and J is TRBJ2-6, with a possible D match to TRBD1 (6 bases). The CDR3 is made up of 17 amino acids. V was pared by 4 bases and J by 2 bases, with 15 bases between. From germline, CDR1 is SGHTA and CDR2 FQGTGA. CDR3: CASSSRGRTAGANVLTF. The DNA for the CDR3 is TGTGCCAGCAGCTCTAGAGGCAGGACAGCTGGGGCCAACGTCCTGACTTTC.